This T cell receptor (beta chain) originates from a study of radiation and T cells in renal cell carcinoma. Noted time point: blood 4 weeks post-SBRT, at nephrectomy. Stated treatment: 15 Gy SBRT to primary tumor, nephrectomy 4 weeks later. Nephrectomy followed 15 Gy stereotactic body radiation by 4 weeks. This CDR3 has 15 residues. V was pared by 7 bases and J by 2 bases, with 7 bases of the junction left unmatched. Per germline, CDR1 SGHVS and CDR2 FNYEAQ. TCRdb keeps only in-frame clones here, not all; method: immunoSEQ multiplex PCR. The data contain 150,000 to 200,000 clones, about nine tenths of them singletons. Points on this clone: The antigen is not known.

Points from the study as a whole: Without pretreatment biopsies, baseline tumor clonotype presence was undetermined. From baseline, blood top tumor clonotypes peaked at 2 weeks post-radiation.

This sample comprised blood, obtained from a patient whose treatment included radiotherapy and nephrectomy. The TCR sequence derives from a woman aged 45-59 years with renal cell carcinoma. V and J are TRBV7-6 and TRBJ2-5, with 10 bases aligning to TRBD1. The CDR3 here is CASKSGTGVQETQYF. The DNA of the CDR3 is TGTGCCAGCAAATCCGGGACAGGGGTACAAGAGACCCAGTACTTC. Variable domain in full (rest from reference TRBV7-6 and TRBJ2-5): GAGVSQSPRYKVTKRGQDVALRCDPISGHVSLYWYRQALGQGPEFLTYFNYEAQQDKSGLPNDRFSAERPEGSISTLTIQRTEQRDSAMYRCASKSGTGVQETQYFGPGTRLLVL.